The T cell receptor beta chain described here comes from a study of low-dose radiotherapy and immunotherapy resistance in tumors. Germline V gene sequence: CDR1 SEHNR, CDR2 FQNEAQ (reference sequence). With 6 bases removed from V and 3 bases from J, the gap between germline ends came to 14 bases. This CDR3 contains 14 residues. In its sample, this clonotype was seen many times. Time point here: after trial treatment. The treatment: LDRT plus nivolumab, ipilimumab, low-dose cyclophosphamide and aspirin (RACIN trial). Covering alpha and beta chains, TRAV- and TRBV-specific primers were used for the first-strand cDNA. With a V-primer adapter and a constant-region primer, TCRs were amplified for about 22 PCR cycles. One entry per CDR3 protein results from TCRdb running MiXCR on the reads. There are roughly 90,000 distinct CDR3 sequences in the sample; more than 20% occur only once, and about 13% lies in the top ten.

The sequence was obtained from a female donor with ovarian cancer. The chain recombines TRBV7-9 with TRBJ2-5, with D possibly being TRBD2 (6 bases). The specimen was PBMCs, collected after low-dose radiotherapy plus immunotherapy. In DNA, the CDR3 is TGTGCCAGCAGAAGACTCGGGGGTGAAGAGACCCAGTACTTC. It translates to CASRRLGGEETQYF. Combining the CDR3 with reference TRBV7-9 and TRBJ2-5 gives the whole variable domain DTGVSQNPRHKITKRGQNVTFRCDPISEHNRLYWYRQTLGQGPEFLTYFQNEAQLEKSRLLSDRFSAERPKGSFSTLEIQRTEQGDSAMYLCASRRLGGEETQYFGPGTRLLVL.